This entry lists 29 T cell receptor beta chains sequenced from one sample in a study of control samples from healthy donors and cancer patients (dated by TCRdb to the early 2020s). Library preparation employed the immunoSEQ multiplex PCR assay. TCRdb stores this immuneACCESS table with in-frame sequences only. Part of the clones is absent; in the studies checked, under half of the shortfall reflects unresolved V genes, and no reason is known for the rest. The table for this sample lists 150,000 or so clones; roughly 88% of them were counted only once. Of the sample, roughly 5.3% is held by the ten largest clones. Material: blood. The receptors derive from a woman aged 30 to 39 in good health.

The sample holds one count of this clone. The J gene is TRBJ2-1, the V gene TRBV2; tentative D call: TRBD2 (6 bases). The CDR3 contains 13 residues. V was trimmed by 7 bases and J by 5 bases, leaving 12 bases between them. Germline values: CDR1 SNHLY, CDR2 FYNNEI. The chain's CDR3 is CASKYLANNEQFF. Here the CDR3 DNA reads TGTGCCAGCAAATACCTAGCGAACAATGAGCAGTTCTTC.

This rearrangement joins TRBV6-5 to TRBJ1-2; D might be TRBD1 (6 bases). V lost 5 bases, J lost 0 bases, and 13 bases lay in between. This CDR3 region has 15 residues. Looked up from germline, CDR1 is MNHEY and CDR2 is SVGAGI. CDR3 loop: CASSHQDSSNYGYTF. CDR3 bases: TGTGCCAGCAGTCACCAGGACAGCTCTAACTATGGCTACACCTTC.

This clone has ten or more counts. V gene TRBV5-5 combines with J gene TRBJ1-5; 10 bases are shared with TRBD1. The length of the CDR3 is 16 residues. CDR1 SGHKS and CDR2 YYEKEE come from the germline V gene (reference sequence). V lost 0 bases and J lost 6; bases outside the gene matches: 6. In DNA, the CDR3 is TGTGCCAGCAGCTTGGCCACCGGACAGGGGGGTCAGCCCCAGCATTTT. It is translated as CASSLATGQGGQPQHF.

The sample holds one count of this clone. V usage is TRBV11-2 and J usage is TRBJ1-4; 8 positions agree with TRBD1. From germline, CDR1 is SGHAT and CDR2 FQNNGV. Germline trimming cut 5 bases from V and 8 bases from J; bases unmatched to any gene: 10. This CDR3 has 15 residues. The CDR3 reads CASSTQGAGVEKLFF. The CDR3 nucleotides read TGTGCCAGCAGCACCCAGGGGGCAGGGGTCGAAAAACTGTTTTTT.

This clone was picked up one time. The chain joins TRBV10-3 to TRBJ1-1; TRBD1 agrees at 10 bases. CDR3 length equals 17 residues. CDR1 is ENHRY and CDR2 is SYGVKD in the germline V gene. V was clipped by 4 bases and J by 5 bases; unmatched bases: 13. CDR3 region: CAISAGTGARRGTEAFF. The DNA for the CDR3 is TGTGCCATCAGTGCCGGGACAGGGGCCAGAAGGGGAACTGAAGCTTTCTTT.

The chain is built from TRBV5-1 and TRBJ2-2, with TRBD2 matching 8 bases. After removal of 2 bases from V and 7 bases from J, the junction contained 7 bases not matched to a gene. The CDR3 length is 15 residues. The germline V gene encodes CDR1 SGHRS and CDR2 YFSETQ. CDR3: CASSFGSGGLGELFF. DNA for the CDR3: TGCGCCAGCAGCTTCGGGAGCGGGGGCCTCGGGGAGCTGTTTTTT.

The chain employs TRBV6-6 and TRBJ2-5; D is possibly TRBD1 (6 bases). The CDR3 spans 15 residues. Germline loops: CDR1 MNHNY, CDR2 SVGAGI (reference sequence). V was shortened by 3 bases and J by 2 bases, with 13 bases between the two germline ends. For the CDR3, the DNA is TGTGCCAGCAGTTATAGCAGGGGATCACAAGAGACCCAGTACTTC. It codes for CASSYSRGSQETQYF.

CDR3 loop: CASSLTGTTDTQYF. For the CDR3, the DNA is TGTGCCAGCAGCCTTACTGGAACCACAGATACGCAGTATTTT. The chain employs TRBV12-1 and TRBJ2-3. TRBV12-1 is deemed a pseudogene. The length of the CDR3 is 14 residues.

The chain links TRBV28 to TRBJ2-1; tentatively, D is TRBD1 or TRBD2 (5 bases each). This CDR3 contains 13 residues. In germline, CDR1 is MDHEN, CDR2 SYDVKM. With 7 bases removed from V and 5 bases from J, the gap between germline ends came to 12 bases. CDR3: CASNPGTNNEQFF. CDR3 in DNA: TGTGCCAGCAATCCCGGGACCAACAATGAGCAGTTCTTC. The full variable domain, its missing parts supplied by reference TRBV28 and TRBJ2-1, is DVKVTQSSRYLVKRTGEKVFLECVQDMDHENMFWYRQDPGLGLRLIYFSYDVKMKEKGDIPEGYSVSREKKERFSLILESASTNQTSMYLCASNPGTNNEQFFGPGTRLTVL.

CDR3 sequence reads: CASSLGTTSAGEQFF. The CDR3, as DNA: TGTGCCAGCAGCTTGGGTACGACTAGCGCCGGTGAGCAGTTCTTC. V usage is TRBV5-4 and J usage is TRBJ2-1, with 8 nucleotides matching TRBD2. The CDR3 spans 15 residues. CDR1 and CDR2 (germline): SGHNT, YYREEE (reference sequence). After removal of 0 bases from V and 9 bases from J, the junction contained 8 bases not matched to a gene.

V is TRBV7-8 and J is TRBJ2-7; TRBD1 matches 11 bases. CDR1 and CDR2 (germline): SGHVS, FQNEAQ. The CDR3 totals 16 residues. The junction had 5 bases not matched to a gene; V was cut back by 2 bases and J by 2 bases. CDR3: CASSLLPGQGAYEQYV. In DNA, the CDR3 is TGTGCCAGCAGCTTATTACCGGGACAGGGGGCCTACGAGCAGTACGTC.

CDR3 amino acids: CATSAAGGVNSPLHF. The CDR3 DNA reads as TGTGCCACCAGCGCCGCGGGGGGGGTTAATTCACCCCTCCACTTT. The rearrangement joins TRBV15 to TRBJ1-6, with a possible D match to TRBD1 (5 bases). This CDR3 is built from 15 residues. Germline lookup yields CDR1 LNHNV and CDR2 YYDKDF (reference sequence). Deletions cut 5 bases from V and 6 bases from J, with 14 bases between.

The V and J genes are TRBV6-5 and TRBJ1-4; no clear D. V lost 4 bases, J lost 0 bases, and 12 bases lay in between. The germline V gene has CDR1 MNHEY and CDR2 SVGAGI. This CDR3 comprises 16 residues. CDR3 bases: TGTGCCAGCAGTTCTCGTAAGGGATCAACTAATGAAAAACTGTTTTTT. This translates into CASSSRKGSTNEKLFF.

This rearrangement joins TRBV6-2 or TRBV6-3 to TRBJ2-5; D call uncertain. The length of the CDR3 is 14 residues. V shed 5 bases and J shed 8 bases, with 18 bases lying between them. Germline V gene sequence: CDR1 MNHEY, CDR2 SVGEGT. The CDR3 reads CASSDPGLWRTQYF. The CDR3 coding sequence is TGTGCCAGCAGTGACCCTGGCCTCTGGAGAACCCAGTACTTC.

This clone turned up a few times. This sequence joins TRBV12-3 or TRBV12-4 and TRBJ1-2; 9 bases are shared with TRBD1. The CDR3 consists of 13 residues. The V gene end was trimmed by 6 bases and the J gene end by 4 bases; junction bases not matched to a gene: 3. Written as DNA, the CDR3 is TGTGCCAGCAGCCGGGGACAGGGCTATGGCTACACCTTC. It encodes CASSRGQGYGYTF.

The chain carries TRBV19 and TRBJ2-3; 8 positions match TRBD1. The CDR3 is 14 residues long. CDR1 is LNHDA, CDR2 SQIVND, per germline (reference sequence). Trimming took 10 bases from V and 1 from J; bases not matched to a gene: 7. The CDR3 coding sequence is TGTGCCACAAAGACAGGGGCCGGCACAGATACGCAGTATTTT. Protein: CATKTGAGTDTQYF. The full variable domain, in which reference TRBV19 and TRBJ2-3 provide the parts outside the CDR3, is DGGITQSPKYLFRKEGQNVTLSCEQNLNHDAMYWYRQDPGQGLRLIYYSQIVNDFQKGDIAEGYSVSREKKESFPLTVTSAQKNPTAFYLCATKTGAGTDTQYFGPGTRLTVL.

A note on this clone: The sample contains more than one DNA sequence encoding this CDR3. This sequence joins TRBV12-3 or TRBV12-4 and TRBJ2-5; unclear D gene. CDR3 length: 11 residues. V was clipped by 3 bases and J by 4 bases, with 3 bases between them. Here the CDR3 reads CASSFRETQYF. For the CDR3, the DNA is TGTGCCAGCAGTTTCAGAGAGACCCAGTACTTC.

This rearrangement joins TRBV18 to TRBJ2-5; 8 nucleotides match TRBD1. The CDR3 sequence is 16 residues long. V shed 1 base and J 2 bases; nucleotides not matched to a gene: 6. Germline CDR1 is KGHSH and CDR2 is LQKENI. The CDR3 reads CASSPQDRVRQETQYF. The CDR3 bases are TGTGCCAGCTCACCACAGGACAGGGTACGACAAGAGACCCAGTACTTC. The full variable domain, with the rest looked up from reference TRBV18 and TRBJ2-5, is NAGVMQNPRHLVRRRGQEARLRCSPMKGHSHVYWYRQLPEEGLKFMVYLQKENIIDESGMPKERFSAEFPKEGPSILRIQQVVRGDSAAYFCASSPQDRVRQETQYFGPGTRLLVL.

The gene calls are TRBV19 and TRBJ2-1; TRBD2 is a possible D gene (6 bases). CDR3 size: 15 residues. Trimming removed 2 bases at V and 8 bases at J, with 16 bases between. From germline, CDR1 is LNHDA and CDR2 SQIVND (reference sequence). DNA of the CDR3: TGTGCCAGTAGTATAAGGAGGGAAGGAGGCGATGAGCAGTTCTTC. Translated: CASSIRREGGDEQFF.

The chain has TRBV19 and TRBJ1-2; tentatively, D is TRBD1 (6 bases). V was shortened by 5 bases and J by 4 bases, with 8 bases between the two germline ends. The CDR3 sequence is 12 residues long. Looked up from germline, CDR1 is LNHDA and CDR2 is SQIVND (reference sequence). Here the CDR3 DNA reads TGTGCCAGTAGTCCGGACAGCTATGGCTACACCTTC. Translating it yields CASSPDSYGYTF.

The J gene is TRBJ1-2, the V gene TRBV30; no firm D call. CDR1 is GTSNPN and CDR2 is SVGIG in the germline V gene (reference sequence). The length of the CDR3 is 12 residues. Trimming shortened V by 2 bases and J by 4 bases, and 8 bases separated the two germline ends. CDR3 bases: TGTGCCTGGAGTCCGTCATCCTATGGCTACACCTTC. It encodes CAWSPSSYGYTF.

The chain is built from TRBV6-1 and TRBJ1-3; D unclear. Trimming cost V 0 bases and J 1 base, with 10 bases left between them. Germline lookup yields CDR1 MNHNS and CDR2 SASEGT. The CDR3 runs to 16 residues. CDR3 protein: CASSEAFRISGNTIYF. CDR3 DNA sequence: TGTGCCAGCAGTGAAGCTTTCAGGATATCTGGAAACACCATATATTTT.

CDR3 bases: TGCGCCAGCAGCTTGGTGGCAGGGGGCCTAGATACGCAGTATTTT. Its protein is CASSLVAGGLDTQYF. V gene TRBV5-1 combines with J gene TRBJ2-3, with 8 bases matching TRBD1. The CDR3 contains 15 residues. V lost 0 bases to trimming and J lost 5 bases; unmatched junction nucleotides: 5. Looked up from germline, CDR1 is SGHRS and CDR2 is YFSETQ.

Note on this clone: The sample holds other DNA sequences that translate to the same CDR3. The chain links TRBV21-1 to TRBJ1-5. TRBV21-1 is shown as a pseudogene. The length of the CDR3 is 16 residues. The CDR3 coding sequence is TGTGCCAGCAGCAGGGAGGGGGGTCCGCGAAATCAGCCCCAGCATTTT. Protein sequence: CASSREGGPRNQPQHF.

The chain joins TRBV5-5 to TRBJ2-3; the match to TRBD1 covers 8 bases. This CDR3 contains 15 residues. The junction had 6 bases not matched to a gene; V was cut back by 3 bases and J by 3 bases. Germline V lookup: CDR1 SGHKS, CDR2 YYEKEE (reference sequence). Here the CDR3 reads CASSWPGGATDTQYF. The CDR3 bases are TGTGCCAGCAGCTGGCCAGGGGGCGCGACAGATACGCAGTATTTT.

Here the CDR3 reads CASSLRPRKPGPSYEQYV. In DNA, the CDR3 is TGTGCCAGCAGCTTGCGACCGAGGAAGCCGGGACCGTCCTACGAGCAGTACGTC. The genes are TRBV12-1 and TRBJ2-7. TRBV12-1 is described as a pseudogene. This CDR3 has 18 residues.

The V call is TRBV9, the J call TRBJ2-3, with TRBD2 matching over 10 bases. The V segment lost 4 bases and the J segment 2 bases; nucleotides outside the gene matches: 4. Germline V CDR1 and CDR2: SGDLS, YYNGEE. The length of the CDR3 is 15 residues. CDR3 sequence: CASSTGLATTDTQYF. The CDR3 region has the DNA TGTGCCAGCAGCACGGGACTAGCGACCACAGATACGCAGTATTTT.

This chain uses TRBV6-6 with TRBJ1-4; D is ambiguous. The V gene's germline CDR1 is MNHNY and CDR2 SVGAGI (reference sequence). This CDR3 has 14 residues. V dropped 7 bases and J dropped 0 bases, with 9 bases sitting between them. Here the CDR3 reads CASKQESTNEKLFF. The CDR3 DNA follows: TGTGCCAGCAAGCAGGAGTCAACTAATGAAAAACTGTTTTTT.

This clone was recorded only once. The chain uses TRBV18 and TRBJ2-7, with 11 bases that match TRBD1. This CDR3 comprises 15 residues. V was clipped by 3 bases and J by 5 bases; unmatched bases: 6. Germline values: CDR1 KGHSH, CDR2 LQKENI. The CDR3: CASSPQGQGANEQYF. In DNA form, the CDR3 reads TGTGCCAGCTCACCCCAAGGACAGGGGGCAAACGAGCAGTACTTC.